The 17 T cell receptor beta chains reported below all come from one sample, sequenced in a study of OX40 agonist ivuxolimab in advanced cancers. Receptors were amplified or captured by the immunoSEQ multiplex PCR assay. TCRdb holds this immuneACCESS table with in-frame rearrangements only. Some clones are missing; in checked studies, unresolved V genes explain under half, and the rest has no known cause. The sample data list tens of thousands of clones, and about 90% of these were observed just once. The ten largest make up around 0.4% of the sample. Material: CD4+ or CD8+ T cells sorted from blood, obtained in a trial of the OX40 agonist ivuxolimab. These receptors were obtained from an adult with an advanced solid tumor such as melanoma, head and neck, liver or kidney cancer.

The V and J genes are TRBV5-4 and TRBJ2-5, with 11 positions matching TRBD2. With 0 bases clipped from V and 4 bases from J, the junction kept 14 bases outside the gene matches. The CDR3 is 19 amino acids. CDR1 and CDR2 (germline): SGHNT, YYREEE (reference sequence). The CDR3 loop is CASSLGPTSGNSLGETQYF. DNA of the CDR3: TGTGCCAGCAGCTTGGGCCCGACTAGCGGGAACTCTTTAGGAGAGACCCAGTACTTC. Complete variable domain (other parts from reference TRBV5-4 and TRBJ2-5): ETGVTQSPTHLIKTRGQQVTLRCSSQSGHNTVSWYQQALGQGPQFIFQYYREEENGRGNFPPRFSGLQFPNYSSELNVNALELDDSALYLCASSLGPTSGNSLGETQYFGPGTRLLVL.

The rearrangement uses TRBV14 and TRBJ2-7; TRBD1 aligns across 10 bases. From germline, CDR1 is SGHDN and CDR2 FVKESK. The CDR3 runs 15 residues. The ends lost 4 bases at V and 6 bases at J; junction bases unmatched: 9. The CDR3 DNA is TGTGCCAGCAGCCGGGGACAGGGGTGGACTGGCGAGCAGTACTTC. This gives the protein CASSRGQGWTGEQYF. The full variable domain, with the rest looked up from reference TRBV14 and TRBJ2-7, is EAGVTQFPSHSVIEKGQTVTLRCDPISGHDNLYWYRRVMGKEIKFLLHFVKESKQDESGMPNNRFLAERTGGTYSTLKVQPAELEDSGVYFCASSRGQGWTGEQYFGPGTRLTVT.

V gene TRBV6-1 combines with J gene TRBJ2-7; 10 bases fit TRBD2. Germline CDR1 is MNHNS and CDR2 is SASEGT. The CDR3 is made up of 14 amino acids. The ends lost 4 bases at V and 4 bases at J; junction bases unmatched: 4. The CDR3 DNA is TGTGCCAGCAGTGCCCTAGCGGGAGCTTACGAGCAGTACTTC. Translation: CASSALAGAYEQYF.

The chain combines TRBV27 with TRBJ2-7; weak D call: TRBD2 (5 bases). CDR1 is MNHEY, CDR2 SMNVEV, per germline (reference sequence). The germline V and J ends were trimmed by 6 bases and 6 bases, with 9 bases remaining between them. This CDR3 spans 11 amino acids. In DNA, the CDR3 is TGTGCCAGCAGAGGGAGCGGCGAGCAGTACTTC. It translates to CASRGSGEQYF.

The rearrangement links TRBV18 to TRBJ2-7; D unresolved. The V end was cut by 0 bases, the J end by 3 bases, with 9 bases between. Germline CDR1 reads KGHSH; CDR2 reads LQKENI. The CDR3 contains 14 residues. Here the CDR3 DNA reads TGTGCCAGCTCACCACCGGGAAATTTCTACGAGCAGTACTTC. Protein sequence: CASSPPGNFYEQYF. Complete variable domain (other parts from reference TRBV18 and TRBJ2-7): NAGVMQNPRHLVRRRGQEARLRCSPMKGHSHVYWYRQLPEEGLKFMVYLQKENIIDESGMPKERFSAEFPKEGPSILRIQQVVRGDSAAYFCASSPPGNFYEQYFGPGTRLTVT.

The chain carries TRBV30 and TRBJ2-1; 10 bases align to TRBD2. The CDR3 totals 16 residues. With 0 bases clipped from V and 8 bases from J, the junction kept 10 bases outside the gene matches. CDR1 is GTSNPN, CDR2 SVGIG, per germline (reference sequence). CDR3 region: CAWSVGASGSGDEQFF. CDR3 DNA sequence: TGTGCCTGGAGTGTGGGAGCTAGCGGGAGTGGGGATGAGCAGTTCTTC.

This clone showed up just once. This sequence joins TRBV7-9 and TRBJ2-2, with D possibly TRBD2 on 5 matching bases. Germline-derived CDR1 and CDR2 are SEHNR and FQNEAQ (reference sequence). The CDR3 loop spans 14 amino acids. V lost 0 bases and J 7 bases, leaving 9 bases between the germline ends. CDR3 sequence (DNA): TGTGCCAGCAGCTTAGCGGGTGCGGGCGGGGAGCTGTTTTTT. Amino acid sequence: CASSLAGAGGELFF.

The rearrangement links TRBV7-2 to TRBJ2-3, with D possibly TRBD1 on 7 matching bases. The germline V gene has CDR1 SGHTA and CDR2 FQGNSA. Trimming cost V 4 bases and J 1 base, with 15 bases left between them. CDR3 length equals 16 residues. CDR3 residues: CASSSRRGLGTDTQYF. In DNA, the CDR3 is TGTGCCAGCAGCTCACGGAGGGGGCTGGGCACAGATACGCAGTATTTT.

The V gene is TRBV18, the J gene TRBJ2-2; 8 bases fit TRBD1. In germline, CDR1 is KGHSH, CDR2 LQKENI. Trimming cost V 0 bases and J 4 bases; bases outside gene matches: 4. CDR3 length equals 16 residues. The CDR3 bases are TGTGCCAGCTCACCACCGAGGACAGGGCGCACCGGGGAGCTGTTTTTT. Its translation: CASSPPRTGRTGELFF.

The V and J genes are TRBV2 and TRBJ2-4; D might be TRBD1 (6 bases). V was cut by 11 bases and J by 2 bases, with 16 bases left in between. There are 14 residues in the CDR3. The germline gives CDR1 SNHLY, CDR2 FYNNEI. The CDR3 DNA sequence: TGTGCCGGCGCGGTTACAGGGTCCAAAAACATTCAGTACTTC. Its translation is CAGAVTGSKNIQYF.

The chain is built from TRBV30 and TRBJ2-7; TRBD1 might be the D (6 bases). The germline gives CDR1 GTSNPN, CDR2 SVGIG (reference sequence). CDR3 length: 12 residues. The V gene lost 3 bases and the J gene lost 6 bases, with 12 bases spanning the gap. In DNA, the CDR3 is TGTGCCTGGAGCGGACAGTTAGTCGAGCAGTACTTC. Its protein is CAWSGQLVEQYF.

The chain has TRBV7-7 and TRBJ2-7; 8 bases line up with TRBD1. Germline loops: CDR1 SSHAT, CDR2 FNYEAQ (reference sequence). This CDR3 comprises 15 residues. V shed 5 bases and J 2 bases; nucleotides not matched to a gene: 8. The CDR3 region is CASSHGQGETYEQYF. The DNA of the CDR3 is TGTGCCAGCAGCCATGGACAGGGTGAGACCTACGAGCAGTACTTC.

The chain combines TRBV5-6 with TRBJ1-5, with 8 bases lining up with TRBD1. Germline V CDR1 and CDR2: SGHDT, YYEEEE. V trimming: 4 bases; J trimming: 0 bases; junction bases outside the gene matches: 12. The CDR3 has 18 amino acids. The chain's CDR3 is CASSRNRDRIISNQPQHF. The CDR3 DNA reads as TGTGCCAGCAGCCGGAACCGGGACAGGATAATTAGCAATCAGCCCCAGCATTTT.

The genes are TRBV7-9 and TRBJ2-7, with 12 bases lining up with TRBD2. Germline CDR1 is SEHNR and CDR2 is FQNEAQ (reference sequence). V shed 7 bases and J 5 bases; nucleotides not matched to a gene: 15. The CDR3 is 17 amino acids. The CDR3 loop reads CASNQKAGLAGGNEQYF. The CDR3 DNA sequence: TGTGCCAGCAACCAGAAAGCGGGTCTAGCGGGAGGGAACGAGCAGTACTTC.

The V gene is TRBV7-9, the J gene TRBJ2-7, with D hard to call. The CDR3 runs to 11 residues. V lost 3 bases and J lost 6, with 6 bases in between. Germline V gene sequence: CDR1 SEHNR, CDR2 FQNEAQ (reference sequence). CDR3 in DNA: TGTGCCAGCAGCTTCTTGGGCGAGCAGTACTTC. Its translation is CASSFLGEQYF.

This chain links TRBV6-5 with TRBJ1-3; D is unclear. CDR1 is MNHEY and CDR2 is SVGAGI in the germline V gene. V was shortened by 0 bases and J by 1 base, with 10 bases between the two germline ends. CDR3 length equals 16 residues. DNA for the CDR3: TGTGCCAGCAGTTACTCGACTTACGGGTCTGGAAACACCATATATTTT. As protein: CASSYSTYGSGNTIYF.

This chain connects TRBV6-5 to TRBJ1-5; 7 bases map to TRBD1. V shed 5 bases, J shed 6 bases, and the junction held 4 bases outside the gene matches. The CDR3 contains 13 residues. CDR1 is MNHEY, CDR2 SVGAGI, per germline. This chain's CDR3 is CASSGGGRQPQHF. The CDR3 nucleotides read TGTGCCAGCAGTGGAGGGGGCCGTCAGCCCCAGCATTTT.